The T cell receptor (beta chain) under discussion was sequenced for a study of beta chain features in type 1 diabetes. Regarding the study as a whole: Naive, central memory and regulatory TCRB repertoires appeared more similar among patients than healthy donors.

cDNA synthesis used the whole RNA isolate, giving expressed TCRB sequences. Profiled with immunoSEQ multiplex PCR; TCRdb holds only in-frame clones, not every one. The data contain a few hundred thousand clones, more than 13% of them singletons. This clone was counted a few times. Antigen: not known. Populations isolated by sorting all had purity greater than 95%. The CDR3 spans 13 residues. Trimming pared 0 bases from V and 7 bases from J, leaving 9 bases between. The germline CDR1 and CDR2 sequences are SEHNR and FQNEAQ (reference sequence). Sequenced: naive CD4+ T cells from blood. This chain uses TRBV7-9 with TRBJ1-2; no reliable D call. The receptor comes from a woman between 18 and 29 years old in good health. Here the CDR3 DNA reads TGTGCCAGCAGCTTAGCCGGGGTCCCTGGCTACACCTTC. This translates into CASSLAGVPGYTF.